The rows below give T cell receptor beta chains drawn from one sample of a study of CD8+CD57+ T cells in acquired aplastic anemia. TCRdb fed the reads into MiXCR, producing one record per CDR3 protein. Of some 190,000 distinct CDR3 sequences in the sample, approximately 49% were seen once. The source material was sorted CD4+, CD8+, or CD8+CD57+ T cells (not recorded which) from PBMCs. These receptors all stem from a human donor in good health. The CDR3 runs from the conserved cysteine through the conserved F or W. Each record gives: J gene, clone size, D gene, V gene, CDR3 DNA, CDR3 protein. A D gene is named only where the DNA matches it firmly. Clone size is given for some rows only: seen once, a few or many times, or a class if the clone is expanded.

j_call: TRBJ2-3; clone_size: many; d_call: NA; v_call: TRBV7-2; cdr3_nt: TGTGCCAGCAGCCCCCTCCGGGGGGCGGATACGCAGTATTTT; cdr3_aa: CASSPLRGADTQYF
j_call: TRBJ2-1; clone_size: many; d_call: TRBD2; v_call: TRBV11-2; cdr3_nt: TGTGCCAGCAGCTGGCGGACTAGCGGGAGGGGGACCTACAATGAGCAGTTCTTC; cdr3_aa: CASSWRTSGRGTYNEQFF
j_call: TRBJ2-2; clone_size: NA; d_call: NA; v_call: TRBV7-3; cdr3_nt: TGTGCCAGCAGCTTACGGGACACCGGGGAGCTGTTTTTT; cdr3_aa: CASSLRDTGELFF
j_call: TRBJ1-2; clone_size: NA; d_call: NA; v_call: TRBV19; cdr3_nt: TGTGCCTCTAGTAGGCCAACGGGACAAAACTATGGCTACACCTTC; cdr3_aa: CASSRPTGQNYGYTF
j_call: TRBJ1-1; clone_size: few; d_call: NA; v_call: TRBV20-1; cdr3_nt: TGCAGTGCTAGAGATCAAACTGAAGCTTTCTTT; cdr3_aa: CSARDQTEAFF
j_call: TRBJ2-3; clone_size: many; d_call: NA; v_call: TRBV19; cdr3_nt: TGCGCCAGCAGCCCAGGGTCAGATACGCAGTATTTT; cdr3_aa: CASSPGSDTQYF
j_call: TRBJ2-7; clone_size: many; d_call: TRBD1; v_call: TRBV20-1; cdr3_nt: TGCAGTGCTAGAGATCGTGAAAGGGACAGAGGCCCGATATTGGACGAGCAGTACTTC; cdr3_aa: CSARDRERDRGPILDEQYF
j_call: TRBJ2-5; clone_size: many; d_call: NA; v_call: TRBV4-1; cdr3_nt: TGCGCCAGCAGCCAAGGGGCGCGAGTGGGGCGGAGTCAAGAGACCCAGTACTTC; cdr3_aa: CASSQGARVGRSQETQYF
j_call: TRBJ1-1; clone_size: few; d_call: NA; v_call: TRBV27; cdr3_nt: TGTGCCAGCAGTTCCCGATCCCTCCGCAGGGTGAGGAACACTGAAGCTTTCTTT; cdr3_aa: CASSSRSLRRVRNTEAFF
j_call: TRBJ1-5; clone_size: few; d_call: NA; v_call: TRBV7-3; cdr3_nt: TGTGCCAGCAGCTTAGCGTATCAGCCCCAGCATTTT; cdr3_aa: CASSLAYQPQHF
j_call: TRBJ1-3; clone_size: few; d_call: NA; v_call: TRBV5-5; cdr3_nt: TGTGCCAGCAGCCGACCGGGACCCAGGCCAAACACCATATATTTT; cdr3_aa: CASSRPGPRPNTIYF
j_call: TRBJ1-6; clone_size: NA; d_call: TRBD1; v_call: TRBV7-9; cdr3_nt: TGTGCCAGCAGCCCCCGGACAGGAACCTCACCCCTCCACTTT; cdr3_aa: CASSPRTGTSPLHF
j_call: TRBJ2-5; clone_size: once; d_call: TRBD1; v_call: TRBV28; cdr3_nt: TGTGCCAGCAGTTTATTTGGGACAGGGAAAGAGACCCAGTACTTC; cdr3_aa: CASSLFGTGKETQYF
j_call: TRBJ2-7; clone_size: many; d_call: TRBD1; v_call: TRBV5-1; cdr3_nt: TGCGCCAGCAGCCCCGGGACAGGGACCTACGAGCAGTACTTC; cdr3_aa: CASSPGTGTYEQYF
j_call: TRBJ2-7; clone_size: NA; d_call: TRBD1; v_call: TRBV14; cdr3_nt: TGTGCCAGCAGCCGGGGACAGGGGTGCGAGCAGTACTTC; cdr3_aa: CASSRGQGCEQYF
j_call: TRBJ2-5; clone_size: NA; d_call: TRBD2; v_call: TRBV20-1; cdr3_nt: TGCAGTGCTGTACTAGCGGGAGCGGGGGAGACCCAGTACTTC; cdr3_aa: CSAVLAGAGETQYF
j_call: TRBJ2-2; clone_size: many; d_call: NA; v_call: TRBV24-1; cdr3_nt: TGTGCCACCAGTGGACAACGCGGGGTAAACACCGGGGAGCTGTTTTTT; cdr3_aa: CATSGQRGVNTGELFF
j_call: TRBJ2-3; clone_size: NA; d_call: NA; v_call: TRBV25-1; cdr3_nt: TGTGCCAGCAGTGAATGGTTGCGGGGAAGCACAGATACGCAGTATTTT; cdr3_aa: CASSEWLRGSTDTQYF
j_call: TRBJ2-7; clone_size: NA; d_call: NA; v_call: TRBV7-9; cdr3_nt: TGTGCCAGCAGCTTAGAAGGGACATCCAACTACGAGCAGTACTTC; cdr3_aa: CASSLEGTSNYEQYF